This is a list of T cell receptor beta chains from one sample in a study of cytomegalovirus exposure and HLA in healthy donors. TCRdb's copy holds only in-frame clones and misses some; the assay was immunoSEQ multiplex PCR. The table includes approximately 200,000 clones, 65% to 90% detected once. Sequenced input: PBMCs. These receptors came from a woman aged 50 to 60 in good health and CMV-seronegative. CDR3s include the opening cysteine and the closing phenylalanine or tryptophan. D genes are given only for firm matches. The size field is filled for only some rows; it gives once, few, many or a size class.

TRBJ1-1,-,TRBD1,TRBV23-1,CASSQWRQGGSRTEAFF,TGCGCCAGCAGTCAGTGGAGACAGGGTGGGTCGAGGACTGAAGCTTTCTTT
TRBJ2-1,once,-,TRBV2,CASTDLSNEQFF,TGTGCCAGCACTGACCTTTCGAATGAGCAGTTCTTC
TRBJ2-7,-,TRBD1,TRBV28,CASQSGGGSYEQYF,TGTGCCAGCCAATCAGGGGGCGGATCCTACGAGCAGTACTTC
TRBJ1-2,-,-,TRBV29-1,CSVDSPLSGYTF,TGCAGCGTTGATTCCCCCTTATCTGGCTACACCTTC
TRBJ2-5,few,-,TRBV13,CASSSRALWETQYF,TGTGCCAGCAGCTCACGAGCCTTATGGGAGACCCAGTACTTC
TRBJ1-1,-,-,TRBV5-5,CASSLGVNTEAFF,TGTGCCAGCAGCTTGGGAGTTAACACTGAAGCTTTCTTT
TRBJ2-7,-,TRBD1,TRBV27,CASSLLRTGGSDEQYF,TGTGCCAGCAGTTTACTGAGGACAGGGGGCAGTGACGAGCAGTACTTC
TRBJ1-3,-,TRBD1,TRBV6-1,CASNLGQSPGNTIYF,TGTGCCAGCAATCTGGGACAGTCTCCTGGAAACACCATATATTTT
TRBJ1-5,once,-,TRBV18,CASSPGRGGQPQHF,TGTGCCAGCTCCCCGGGAAGGGGAGGACAGCCCCAGCATTTT
TRBJ2-5,-,TRBD1,TRBV10-2,CASTLGQGAWETQYF,TGCGCCAGCACCCTGGGACAGGGGGCGTGGGAGACCCAGTACTTC
TRBJ2-7,-,TRBD1,TRBV27,CASSPTGGFYEQYF,TGTGCCAGCAGTCCTACAGGGGGGTTCTACGAGCAGTACTTC
TRBJ2-7,-,TRBD2,TRBV6-1,CASSEAGGLAGRVYEQYF,TGTGCCAGCAGTGAAGCGGGGGGACTAGCGGGAAGGGTATACGAGCAGTACTTC
TRBJ1-2,-,-,TRBV7-9,CSSSSSTAPNYGYTF,TGTTCCAGCAGCTCTTCGACAGCCCCTAACTATGGCTACACCTTC
TRBJ2-1,-,-,TRBV15,CATSRERTRGLNEQFF,TGTGCCACCAGCAGAGAACGGACCAGGGGCCTAAATGAGCAGTTCTTC
TRBJ2-2,-,-,TRBV7-9,CASSPGAGELFF,TGTGCCAGCAGCCCTGGAGCCGGGGAGCTGTTTTTT
TRBJ2-5,once,TRBD2,TRBV5-1,CASSLGLAGFETQYF,TGCGCCAGCAGCTTGGGTCTAGCGGGATTTGAGACCCAGTACTTC
TRBJ1-1,once,TRBD1,TRBV4-1,CASSPDGQVNTEAFF,TGCGCCAGCAGCCCTGACGGACAGGTCAACACTGAAGCTTTCTTT
TRBJ2-2,-,-,TRBV6-4,CASSEEGTGELFF,TGTGCCAGCAGTGAAGAGGGTACCGGGGAGCTGTTTTTT
TRBJ1-5,-,TRBD1,TRBV10-1,CASSESKATGGRQPQHF,TGCGCCAGCAGTGAGTCGAAGGCGACAGGGGGCCGGCAGCCCCAGCATTTT
TRBJ2-3,-,-,TRBV6-5,CASSHRVLSTDTQYF,TGTGCCAGCAGCCACAGGGTCCTGAGCACAGATACGCAGTATTTT
TRBJ1-1,few,-,TRBV14,CASSRGGNTEAFF,TGTGCCAGCAGCAGGGGGGGGAACACTGAAGCTTTCTTT
TRBJ1-5,-,TRBD1,TRBV6-5,CASQTGGSSNQPQHF,TGTGCCAGCCAGACAGGGGGCTCTAGCAATCAGCCCCAGCATTTT
TRBJ2-7,-,-,TRBV27,CASSLGGSYEQYF,TGTGCCAGCAGTTTGGGGGGATCCTACGAGCAGTACTTC
TRBJ2-1,-,TRBD2,TRBV11-2,CASSLVAGVGNEQFF,TGTGCCAGCAGCTTAGTAGCGGGAGTAGGTAATGAGCAGTTCTTC
TRBJ1-5,-,-,TRBV6-1,CASVPGDYSNQPQHF,TGTGCCAGCGTCCCAGGGGATTATAGCAATCAGCCCCAGCATTTT
TRBJ2-7,-,-,TRBV28,CASSPAGPSSYEQYF,TGTGCCAGCAGCCCAGCGGGCCCGAGCTCCTACGAGCAGTACTTC
TRBJ1-5,-,-,TRBV27,CASSLMRDHQPQHF,TGTGCCAGCAGTTTAATGCGGGACCATCAGCCCCAGCATTTT